The clone carrying this TCR beta chain was seen only once. The table came from immunoSEQ multiplex PCR; TCRdb's copy has only in-frame clones and leaves some out. The repertoire has tens of thousands of clones, 85% to 90% of them found once; the top ten carry around 14%. The sample originates from a study of glioma-infiltrating T cells after dendritic cell vaccination. Study as a whole: Autologous tumor lysate-pulsed dendritic cell vaccination was given between the early 2000s and the early 2010s.

The germline gives CDR1 MDHEN, CDR2 SYDVKM. Trimming removed 5 bases from V and 5 bases from J; junction bases left unmatched: 8. This CDR3 spans 14 amino acids. The source of this sequence is a human donor with glioblastoma. This rearrangement joins TRBV28 to TRBJ1-2; 7 nucleotides align to TRBD1. The sequences come from blood, collected before dendritic cell vaccination. DNA for the CDR3: TGTGCCAGCAGTAGAGGGGGACAGCTGTATGGCTACACCTTC. This gives the protein CASSRGGQLYGYTF.